Below are 32 T cell receptor beta chains sequenced from a single sample in a study of T cells after yellow fever vaccination. In TCRdb, the 5' RACE reads were re-called with MiXCR into one record per CDR3 protein. The sample shows 300,000 to 350,000 distinct CDR3 sequences, around 10% of them seen only once. The sequenced sample was CD4+ T cells sorted from PBMCs, obtained 45 days after the yellow fever booster vaccination. These receptors came from a young man who received the YFV17D yellow fever vaccine.

The rearrangement links TRBV7-8 to TRBJ2-5; D gene ambiguous. Germline CDR1 reads SGHVS; CDR2 reads FQNEAQ. The CDR3 totals 16 residues. V lost 2 bases and J 5 bases, leaving 18 bases between the germline ends. CDR3 protein: CASSLRQRVLSETQYF. Here the CDR3 DNA reads TGTGCCAGCAGCTTACGGCAACGGGTTTTAAGCGAGACCCAGTACTTC.

This chain connects TRBV5-5 to TRBJ2-5, with 7 positions matching TRBD2. The germline CDR1 and CDR2 sequences are SGHKS and YYEKEE (reference sequence). The CDR3 loop spans 13 amino acids. Unmatched junction bases numbered 6, after V lost 7 bases and J lost 3 bases. CDR3 in amino acids: CASREDIEETQYF. CDR3 DNA: TGTGCCAGCCGGGAGGACATAGAAGAGACCCAGTACTTC.

This clonotype has at least ten counts. The CDR3 here is CASSSTGEVQPQHF. As DNA, the CDR3 is TGTGCCAGCAGTTCGACAGGGGAAGTTCAGCCCCAGCATTTT. The gene calls are TRBV6-2 or TRBV6-3 and TRBJ1-5; 8 bases are a match to TRBD1. Trimming removed 4 bases from V and 6 bases from J; junction bases left unmatched: 5. The CDR3 extends over 14 amino acids. In germline, CDR1 is MNHEY, CDR2 SVGEGT.

This clonotype showed up just a few times. CDR3 DNA: TGTGCCATCAGTGGAAGGGATGGAGAGACCCAGTACTTC. Translated, it gives CAISGRDGETQYF. This chain links TRBV10-3 with TRBJ2-5; D remains unclear. Between the trimmed V and J ends, which lost 4 bases and 4 bases, there was a span of 10 bases. The CDR3 spans 13 residues. Germline CDR1 is ENHRY and CDR2 is SYGVKD.

The chain carries TRBV18 and TRBJ1-2; tentative D call: TRBD1 (5 bases). V was trimmed by 6 bases and J by 3 bases, leaving 11 bases between them. The CDR3 sequence is 13 residues long. Germline V gene data show CDR1 as KGHSH and CDR2 as LQKENI. The CDR3 sequence: CASSGRADYGYTF. The DNA for the CDR3 is TGTGCCAGCTCGGGCAGGGCGGACTATGGCTACACCTTC. The variable domain in full, completed from reference TRBV18 and TRBJ1-2, reads NAGVMQNPRHLVRRRGQEARLRCSPMKGHSHVYWYRQLPEEGLKFMVYLQKENIIDESGMPKERFSAEFPKEGPSILRIQQVVRGDSAAYFCASSGRADYGYTFGSGTRLTVV.

V is TRBV5-1 and J is TRBJ1-4; D call uncertain. The CDR3 runs to 12 residues. Germline assignment: CDR1 SGHRS and CDR2 YFSETQ. V lost 5 bases, J lost 2 bases, and 4 bases lay in between. DNA of the CDR3: TGCGCCAGCAGGGACACTAATGAAAAACTGTTTTTT. The encoded protein is CASRDTNEKLFF.

This clonotype has ten or more counts. Here the CDR3 reads CATGRGQGNTGELFF. CDR3 in DNA: TGTGCCACCGGGCGTGGACAGGGTAACACCGGGGAGCTGTTTTTT. This sequence joins TRBV5-4 and TRBJ2-2; 8 positions match TRBD1. CDR3 length equals 15 residues. Trimming at V came to 9 bases and at J to 2 bases, leaving 9 bases not matched to a gene. Germline CDR1 SGHNT, CDR2 YYREEE (reference sequence).

In this sample, this clonotype turned up many times. This CDR3 is CASSPQGQPYEQYF. Written as DNA, the CDR3 is TGTGCCAGCAGCCCTCAGGGACAGCCCTACGAGCAGTACTTC. This chain joins TRBV7-8 and TRBJ2-7, with 7 bases fitting TRBD1. V lost 5 bases to trimming and J lost 2 bases; unmatched junction nucleotides: 6. The length of the CDR3 is 14 residues. CDR1 SGHVS and CDR2 FQNEAQ come from the germline V gene.

This chain joins TRBV18 and TRBJ2-1; TRBD1 matches 8 bases. The V gene's germline CDR1 is KGHSH and CDR2 LQKENI. The CDR3 loop spans 14 amino acids. The V segment lost 8 bases and the J segment 6 bases; nucleotides outside the gene matches: 9. The DNA for the CDR3 is TGTGCCAGCGCGCGGACAGGGTACGCCAATGAGCAGTTCTTC. This gives the protein CASARTGYANEQFF.

The chain carries TRBV6-5 and TRBJ1-4; D is ambiguous. The CDR3 covers 14 residues. CDR1 and CDR2 from the germline V gene are MNHEY and SVGAGI. V lost 6 bases and J lost 3, with 11 bases in between. CDR3 nucleotide sequence: TGTGCCAGCAGCCGGACCGTCTCTAATGAAAAACTGTTTTTT. This codes for CASSRTVSNEKLFF.

There are a few counts of this clonotype. The V gene is TRBV3-1, the J gene TRBJ2-7; 7 bases match TRBD2. This CDR3 has 16 amino acids. J lost 7 bases, V lost 3 bases, and 15 bases had no gene match. Germline V gene data show CDR1 as LGHDT and CDR2 as YNNKEL (reference sequence). The CDR3 sequence is CASSQGSGAPGGEQYF. The CDR3 bases are TGTGCCAGCAGCCAGGGTTCCGGGGCCCCGGGGGGAGAGCAGTACTTC.

The chain joins TRBV7-3 to TRBJ2-1, with 14 bases lining up with TRBD2. Unmatched junction bases numbered 7, after V lost 5 bases and J lost 13 bases. The CDR3 totals 14 residues. CDR1 is SGHTA, CDR2 FQGTGA, per germline. The CDR3 sequence is CASSVGLAGDLQFF. CDR3 nucleotides: TGTGCCAGCAGCGTGGGACTAGCGGGAGACCTTCAGTTCTTC.

This clonotype was counted between two and nine times. J is TRBJ1-4 and V is TRBV5-1; D gene uncertain. Germline CDR1 SGHRS, CDR2 YFSETQ. Trimming shortened V by 2 bases and J by 8 bases, and 19 bases separated the two germline ends. This CDR3 is built from 16 residues. The CDR3 reads CASSFYAQGKGEKLFF. The CDR3 bases are TGCGCCAGCAGCTTCTATGCCCAAGGGAAGGGCGAAAAACTGTTTTTT. Supplemented by reference TRBV5-1 and TRBJ1-4, the full variable domain reads KAGVTQTPRYLIKTRGQQVTLSCSPISGHRSVSWYQQTPGQGLQFLFEYFSETQRNKGNFPGRFSGRQFSNSRSEMNVSTLELGDSALYLCASSFYAQGKGEKLFFGSGTQLSVL.

This clonotype was seen only a few times. The chain carries TRBV4-3 and TRBJ1-1; no clear D. V was shortened by 0 bases and J by 6 bases, with 14 bases between the two germline ends. This CDR3 is built from 15 residues. The germline V gene has CDR1 LGHNA and CDR2 YSLEER. CDR3 loop: CASSQDMAAGPEAFF. In DNA, the CDR3 is TGCGCCAGCAGCCAAGATATGGCCGCAGGTCCTGAAGCTTTCTTT.

Only a few counts were recorded for this clonotype. V and J are TRBV18 and TRBJ1-1; D not certain. This CDR3 is built from 15 residues. Germline assignment: CDR1 KGHSH and CDR2 LQKENI. The V end lost 2 bases, the J end lost 0 bases, and 10 bases lay between the germline ends. The CDR3 DNA reads as TGTGCCAGCTCACCATTGCCAGGAATGAACACTGAAGCTTTCTTT. The encoded protein is CASSPLPGMNTEAFF.

The sample holds a few counts of this clonotype. The chain couples TRBV7-2 to TRBJ1-5; 7 bases match TRBD1. Looked up from germline, CDR1 is SGHTA and CDR2 is FQGNSA. V shed 9 bases, J shed 5 bases, and the junction held 7 bases outside the gene matches. The CDR3 is 13 amino acids. CDR3 loop: CARSIQGDQPQHF. Here the CDR3 DNA reads TGTGCCAGAAGCATTCAGGGGGATCAGCCCCAGCATTTT.

V is TRBV6-5 and J is TRBJ2-3; 11 positions agree with TRBD2. The V and J ends lost 6 bases and 5 bases, in that order; junction bases with no gene match: 7. The V gene's germline CDR1 is MNHEY and CDR2 SVGAGI. The CDR3 consists of 15 residues. CDR3 DNA sequence: TGTGCCAGCAGCTTTAGCGGGGGGGCGGAAGATACGCAGTATTTT. It specifies CASSFSGGAEDTQYF.

This clonotype was counted between two and nine times. The rearrangement joins TRBV6-2 or TRBV6-3 to TRBJ2-6, with D perhaps TRBD1 (6 bases). Germline CDR1 is MNHEY and CDR2 is SVGEGT. With 2 bases removed from V and 1 base from J, the gap between germline ends came to 12 bases. The CDR3 runs to 17 residues. As DNA, the CDR3 is TGTGCCAGCAGTTACGGGGGCGGCATGTCTGGGGCCAACGTCCTGACTTTC. This encodes CASSYGGGMSGANVLTF.

The CDR3 is CANSYSTGWFF. CDR3 bases: TGTGCCAACTCCTATTCGACAGGATGGTTCTTC. V and J are TRBV3-1 and TRBJ2-1; a possible D gene is TRBD1 (6 bases). The CDR3 runs to 11 residues. Trimming removed 10 bases from V and 15 bases from J, with 19 bases in between. CDR1 is LGHDT and CDR2 is YNNKEL in the germline V gene (reference sequence).

Comments on this clonotype: A read error may explain this, as a much larger clone is one base away. This chain connects TRBV18 to TRBJ2-5, with D perhaps TRBD1 or TRBD2 (5 bases each). In germline, CDR1 is KGHSH, CDR2 LQKENI. CDR3 length: 15 residues. The V and J ends lost 5 bases and 4 bases respectively, with 17 bases between them. In DNA form, the CDR3 reads TGTGCCAGCTCAGTTTTCCGGGACCTAGCAGAGACCCAGTACTTC. It encodes CASSVFRDLAETQYF.

This clonotype came up a few times. The rearrangement links TRBV7-8 to TRBJ1-1; D is unclear. Germline V gene lookup returns CDR1 SGHVS and CDR2 FQNEAQ. The CDR3 has 16 residues. V dropped 2 bases and J dropped 3 bases, with 16 bases sitting between them. The CDR3 protein is CASSLRFKGPDTEAFF. The DNA of the CDR3 is TGTGCCAGCAGCTTAAGGTTTAAAGGACCGGACACTGAAGCTTTCTTT.

This chain uses TRBV7-3 with TRBJ2-1; D assignment may be TRBD1 or TRBD2 (5 bases each). CDR1 is SGHTA and CDR2 is FQGTGA in the germline V gene. V was clipped by 5 bases and J by 6 bases, with 17 bases between them. CDR3 length: 15 amino acids. The CDR3 DNA reads as TGTGCCAGCAGCCCGGGGCGCGGCCGAACCAATGAGCAGTTCTTC. The encoded protein is CASSPGRGRTNEQFF.

V and J are TRBV4-3 and TRBJ2-7; 12 bases fit TRBD1. The CDR3 is 15 residues long. V was pared by 0 bases and J by 6 bases, with 3 bases of the junction left unmatched. Germline-derived CDR1 and CDR2 are LGHNA and YSLEER. CDR3 DNA: TGCGCCAGCAGCCAAGAGGGGACAGGGGGCTCCGAGCAGTACTTC. Its protein is CASSQEGTGGSEQYF.

This clonotype has just a few counts. The rearrangement joins TRBV19 to TRBJ1-2, with D tentatively TRBD1 (5 bases). CDR3 length: 15 amino acids. The germline CDR1 and CDR2 sequences are LNHDA and SQIVND (reference sequence). Trimming removed 7 bases from V and 4 bases from J, with 19 bases in between. The CDR3 DNA reads as TGTGCCAGTATAGAGTGGGGCAGCACTCCCTATGGCTACACCTTC. It translates to CASIEWGSTPYGYTF.

The chain is built from TRBV7-9 and TRBJ1-3; tentative D call: TRBD1 (6 bases). The CDR3 runs to 19 residues. Germline values: CDR1 SEHNR, CDR2 FQNEAQ (reference sequence). The germline V and J ends were trimmed by 2 bases and 1 base, with 21 bases remaining between them. The CDR3 nucleotides are TGTGCCAGCAGCTTAAGCGGGGGCTCAATGCCTTTTTCTGGAAACACCATATATTTT. Translating it yields CASSLSGGSMPFSGNTIYF. The full variable domain, completed using reference TRBV7-9 and TRBJ1-3, is DTGVSQNPRHKITKRGQNVTFRCDPISEHNRLYWYRQTLGQGPEFLTYFQNEAQLEKSRLLSDRFSAERPKGSFSTLEIQRTEQGDSAMYLCASSLSGGSMPFSGNTIYFGEGSWLTVV.

This clonotype was seen a few times. In DNA, the CDR3 is TGTGCCAGCAGCTTAAACTCGGGGCAAATTGATACGCAGTATTTT. Amino acids: CASSLNSGQIDTQYF. The J gene is TRBJ2-3, the V gene TRBV7-6, with D possibly being TRBD1 or TRBD2 (5 bases each). Trimming stripped 2 bases from V and 6 bases from J, with 15 bases between. This CDR3 region has 15 residues. The germline gives CDR1 SGHVS, CDR2 FNYEAQ.

The chain is built from TRBV6-5 and TRBJ1-1; D remains unclear. The V gene lost 5 bases and the J gene lost 9 bases, with 13 bases spanning the gap. The CDR3 extends over 12 amino acids. The germline V gene encodes CDR1 MNHEY and CDR2 SVGAGI. The CDR3 sequence is CASSPMGRKAFF. CDR3 DNA sequence: TGTGCCAGCAGTCCGATGGGAAGAAAAGCTTTCTTT.

The chain is built from TRBV6-2 or TRBV6-3 and TRBJ2-1; 7 nucleotides line up with TRBD2. The CDR3 totals 13 residues. The germline CDR1 and CDR2 sequences are MNHEY and SVGEGT. The trim removed 6 bases at V and 7 bases at J, leaving 6 bases unmatched. The CDR3 sequence: CASSSRLANEQFF. The CDR3 DNA reads as TGTGCCAGCAGCTCTCGACTAGCAAATGAGCAGTTCTTC.

This clonotype was picked up a small number of times. The chain couples TRBV7-2 to TRBJ2-7; no definite D call. With 1 base removed from V and 4 bases from J, the gap between germline ends came to 14 bases. There are 15 residues in the CDR3. Germline V gene lookup returns CDR1 SGHTA and CDR2 FQGNSA. The chain's CDR3 is CASSLVPVGPYEQYV. CDR3 nucleotides: TGTGCCAGCAGCTTAGTACCCGTCGGCCCTTACGAGCAGTACGTC.

Only a few counts were recorded for this clonotype. The chain combines TRBV12-3 or TRBV12-4 with TRBJ2-2; D is unresolved. The CDR3 consists of 15 residues. The V and J ends lost 1 base and 3 bases respectively, with 9 bases between them. The CDR3 DNA reads TGTGCCAGCAGTTTAGGCAGTTGGGACACCGGGGAGCTGTTTTTT. This encodes CASSLGSWDTGELFF.

This clonotype occurred many times. This sequence joins TRBV9 and TRBJ1-4, with 7 bases lining up with TRBD1. CDR1 is SGDLS, CDR2 YYNGEE, per germline. The CDR3 is 13 residues long. The V segment lost 3 bases and the J segment 8 bases; nucleotides outside the gene matches: 4. The CDR3 spells CASSGQGGEKLFF. The CDR3 DNA is TGTGCCAGCAGCGGACAGGGCGGCGAAAAACTGTTTTTT.

This clonotype was found a few times. The rearrangement links TRBV11-2 to TRBJ2-3; D remains ambiguous. V lost 3 bases, J lost 8 bases, and 9 bases lay in between. The germline gives CDR1 SGHAT, CDR2 FQNNGV. The CDR3 totals 12 residues. CDR3 nucleotides: TGTGCCAGCAGCTTTTCAACTGCTACGCAGTATTTT. Encoded protein: CASSFSTATQYF.